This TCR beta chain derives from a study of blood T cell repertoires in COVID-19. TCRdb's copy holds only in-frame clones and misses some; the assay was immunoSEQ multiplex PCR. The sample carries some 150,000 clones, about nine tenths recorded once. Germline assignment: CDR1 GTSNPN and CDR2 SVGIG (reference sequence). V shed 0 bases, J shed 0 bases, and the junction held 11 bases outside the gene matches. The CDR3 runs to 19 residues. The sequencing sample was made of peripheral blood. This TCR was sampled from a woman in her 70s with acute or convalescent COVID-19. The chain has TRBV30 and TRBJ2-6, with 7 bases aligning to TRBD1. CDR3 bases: TGTGCCTGGAGTGTCCCACCCTCTCGGACAGGCTCTGGGGCCAACGTCCTGACTTTC. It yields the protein CAWSVPPSRTGSGANVLTF.